This entry features one T cell receptor (beta chain) sequence. Its antigen is undetermined. Primers for the PCR totalled 60 Vbeta and 13 Jbeta. Method: immunoSEQ multiplex PCR; TCRdb's copy keeps in-frame clones and lacks some. The sample contains around 110,000 clones, 65% to 75% of which appear only once. The data are from a study of cytomegalovirus exposure and HLA in healthy donors. Study-level findings and limits: Indistinguishable V segments such as TRBV6-2 and TRBV6-3 were excluded. TCR beta V- and J-gene trimming, according to a later analysis, was linked to a missense DCLRE1C variant. Certain sequence variants were highly shared and formed a cluster, and this cluster was likely a sequencing artifact. As a later analysis revealed, most CMV-associated TCR beta chains appeared HLA-restricted.

Per germline, CDR1 SGHTA and CDR2 FQGNSA. Germline trimming cut 5 bases from V and 9 bases from J; bases unmatched to any gene: 11. The CDR3 has 14 residues. This receptor was taken from a man aged 25 to 40 in good health and CMV-seropositive. The chain is built from TRBV7-2 and TRBJ1-2, with 8 bases lining up with TRBD1. The specimen sequenced was PBMCs. The CDR3 DNA sequence: TGTGCCAGCAGCCCCGGGACAGGCACATATCGCTACACCTTC. Residues: CASSPGTGTYRYTF.